The rows below give T cell receptor beta chains drawn from one sample of a study of intratumoral heterogeneity in liver cancer. TCRdb keeps only in-frame clones here, not all; method: immunoSEQ multiplex PCR. The data contain 20,000 to 25,000 clones, roughly 73% of them singletons. This sample comprised tumor-adjacent normal tissue, obtained before any cancer treatment. The receptors were gathered from a woman in her 70s with hepatocellular carcinoma. CDR3s include the opening cysteine and the closing phenylalanine or tryptophan. A D gene is named only where the DNA matches it firmly. Size is omitted from some rows. Given values are once, few, many or a class for expanded clones.

CDR3nt	CDR3aa	v_gene	j_gene	abundance	d_gene
TGTGCCAGCAGCTTGTTTCGGGGATCCTACAATGAGCAGTTCTTC	CASSLFRGSYNEQFF	TRBV5-6	TRBJ2-1	.	.
TGTGCCATCAGCGGGGAGTGGTATGGCTACACCTTC	CAISGEWYGYTF	TRBV10-3	TRBJ1-2	.	.
TGTGCCAGCAGTGCCGGGAGTTTGGGGACAGATACGCAGTATTTT	CASSAGSLGTDTQYF	TRBV27	TRBJ2-3	medium-sized	.
TGTGCCAGCAGCTTAGCGGGAGGTGGTACCGGGGAGCTGTTTTTT	CASSLAGGGTGELFF	TRBV7-9	TRBJ2-2	.	.
TGTGCCAGCAGCAAAGGCCAAGCGTACTACGAGCAGTACTTC	CASSKGQAYYEQYF	TRBV21-1	TRBJ2-7	.	.
TGCGCCAGCAGCTTGAACCCTGGATCCTATATTAGTGAGCAGTTCTTC	CASSLNPGSYISEQFF	TRBV5-1	TRBJ2-1	.	.
TGTGCCAGCAGCTTGACAGGGGGAGCCAAAAACATTCAGTACTTC	CASSLTGGAKNIQYF	TRBV5-4	TRBJ2-4	once	TRBD1
TGTGCCAGCAGTTTGCAATCCCGGACAGTCTCTGGAAACACCATATATTTT	CASSLQSRTVSGNTIYF	TRBV28	TRBJ1-3	once	.
TGTGCCAGCAGCTTAGAAGTAGGGACCGAGCAGTTCTTC	CASSLEVGTEQFF	TRBV7-9	TRBJ2-1	.	.
TGTGCCATCAGGACTAGCGGGAGTTGGACAGATACGCAGTATTTT	CAIRTSGSWTDTQYF	TRBV10-3	TRBJ2-3	once	TRBD2
TGTGCCAGCAGCTTGACTAGCGGCGTTACCTCCTACAATGAGCAGTTCTTC	CASSLTSGVTSYNEQFF	TRBV5-4	TRBJ2-1	.	TRBD2
TGTGCCATCCTGACAGATGAATCCTACGAGCAGTACTTC	CAILTDESYEQYF	TRBV10-3	TRBJ2-7	medium-sized	.
TGTGCCAGCAGCCCGCGGGGACTAGCGGGAGGTCGCCCAAACACCGGGGAGCTGTTTTTT	CASSPRGLAGGRPNTGELFF	TRBV7-6	TRBJ2-2	.	TRBD2
TGTGCCAGCAGCCATATAGCCAGGGGCTCCGACACTGAAGCTTTCTTT	CASSHIARGSDTEAFF	TRBV3-1/TRBV3-2	TRBJ1-1	.	.
TGCGCCAGCAGTGTAATGGCAGGGGAGGCCTATAGCAATCAGCCCCAGCATTTT	CASSVMAGEAYSNQPQHF	TRBV10-1	TRBJ1-5	.	.
TGTGCCAGCAGTTTTTCCGGTGGAGAGACCCAGTACTTC	CASSFSGGETQYF	TRBV12-3/TRBV12-4	TRBJ2-5	.	.
TGTGCCAGCAGCAAGGGGTCGAACACTGAAGCTTTCTTT	CASSKGSNTEAFF	TRBV2	TRBJ1-1	.	.
TGCAGTGCTAAGGGACCATACGAGCAGTACTTC	CSAKGPYEQYF	TRBV20-1	TRBJ2-7	.	.
TGTGCCAGCAGTTTGGTAGGTGGGAATCAGCCCCAGCATTTT	CASSLVGGNQPQHF	TRBV28	TRBJ1-5	.	.
TGTGCCAGTAAAGCGGGGCGGAGCACAGATACGCAGTATTTT	CASKAGRSTDTQYF	TRBV19	TRBJ2-3	.	TRBD2
TGTGCCAGCAGCGAAACAGGGGCCGATTCACCCCTCCACTTT	CASSETGADSPLHF	TRBV2	TRBJ1-6	.	TRBD1
TGCGCCAGCAGCTTTTGGACTAGTGCAGATACGCAGTATTTT	CASSFWTSADTQYF	TRBV5-1	TRBJ2-3	.	TRBD2
TGTGCCAGCTCTTCGGACTCTGGGGCCAACGTCCTGACTTTC	CASSSDSGANVLTF	TRBV18	TRBJ2-6	.	.
TGTGCCAGCAGTTACTCCGGGACAACGTACGAGCAGTACTTC	CASSYSGTTYEQYF	TRBV6-6	TRBJ2-7	.	.
TGTGCCAGTAGTCCTTGGACAGGGTCAGACAAAAACATTCAGTACTTC	CASSPWTGSDKNIQYF	TRBV19	TRBJ2-4	few	TRBD1
TGTGCCAGCAGTGACACATCCTGGGACTCTGGAAACACCATATATTTT	CASSDTSWDSGNTIYF	TRBV2	TRBJ1-3	.	.
TGTGCCAGCAGCGGGGAGGCAACTAATGAAAAACTGTTTTTT	CASSGEATNEKLFF	TRBV7-9	TRBJ1-4	.	.
TGTGCCAGCAGCACGCATCTCGGTGAGCAGTTCTTC	CASSTHLGEQFF	TRBV2	TRBJ2-1	.	.
TGTGCCAGCAGTGAGGGGTTCGGAGGGAGGGGTTTCAATGAGCAGTTCTTC	CASSEGFGGRGFNEQFF	TRBV6-1	TRBJ2-1	.	TRBD2
TGTGCCAGCAGCCCTGGACAGGGTGGCTTGTACGAGCAGTACTTC	CASSPGQGGLYEQYF	TRBV5-6	TRBJ2-7	.	TRBD1
TGTGCCAGCAGTTCACAGGGCCGTCATCAGCCCCAGCATTTT	CASSSQGRHQPQHF	TRBV28	TRBJ1-5	.	.
TGTGCCAGCAGTTCATATGGGGGGCGGGAGACCCAGTACTTC	CASSSYGGRETQYF	TRBV27	TRBJ2-5	.	.